The clone carrying this T cell receptor (beta chain) was detected a few times. Assay: immunoSEQ multiplex PCR; the TCRdb copy retains only in-frame clones and omits some. The profile shows about 15,000 clones, around 84% of them singletons. Germline assignment: CDR1 ENHRY and CDR2 SYGVKD. Trimming left V 2 bases short and J 10 bases short, with 19 bases between. The CDR3 extends over 15 amino acids. The data stem from a study of PD-1 blockade in classical Hodgkin lymphoma. All patients relapsed after autologous stem cell transplantation, and brentuximab vedotin exposure varied. This chain connects TRBV10-3 to TRBJ2-3, with a weak D call TRBD2 (7 bases). The TCR originated in a human donor with classical Hodgkin lymphoma. Material: peripheral blood mononuclear cells (PBMCs), obtained at baseline. The CDR3 protein is CAISEGGAPVNPQYF. The CDR3 DNA follows: TGTGCCATCAGTGAGGGGGGGGCCCCCGTTAATCCGCAGTATTTT.